Shown below are 5 T cell receptor beta chains from a single sample sequenced in a study of T-cell reconstitution after alpha-beta-depleted transplantation in children. Using unique molecular identifiers, the investigators prepared the TCRbeta library. TCRdb independently ran MiXCR on the PCR reads; one entry per CDR3 protein. The sample includes around 300,000 distinct CDR3 sequences, around 25% seen only once; the top ten take 9.5% to 12%. Source: PBMCs, mostly from graft donor cells, taken 180 days after TCRalphabeta/CD19-depleted stem cell transplant. The receptors originated from a male patient younger than 18 who had a stem cell transplant for acute lymphoblastic leukemia, so the T cells may come from the graft donor.

This clonotype has only a few counts. This sequence joins TRBV5-1 and TRBJ2-3, with 9 nucleotides matching TRBD2. Germline V gives CDR1 SGHRS, CDR2 YFSETQ. The V and J ends lost 0 bases and 5 bases, in that order; junction bases with no gene match: 7. This CDR3 region has 16 residues. CDR3 DNA: TGCGCCAGCAGCTTGGCCGCGGGAGGGCCGGGAGATACGCAGTATTTT. Translated, it gives CASSLAAGGPGDTQYF. Combining the CDR3 with reference TRBV5-1 and TRBJ2-3 gives the whole variable domain KAGVTQTPRYLIKTRGQQVTLSCSPISGHRSVSWYQQTPGQGLQFLFEYFSETQRNKGNFPGRFSGRQFSNSRSEMNVSTLELGDSALYLCASSLAAGGPGDTQYFGPGTRLTVL.

The chain couples TRBV2 to TRBJ2-5; 13 bases are shared with TRBD2. The CDR3 contains 15 residues. From germline, CDR1 is SNHLY and CDR2 FYNNEI. The trim removed 4 bases at V and 4 bases at J, leaving 3 bases unmatched. This CDR3 is CASSGLAGGRETQYF. For the CDR3, the DNA is TGTGCCAGCAGTGGACTAGCGGGAGGTCGAGAGACCCAGTACTTC. The whole variable domain, filled in from reference TRBV2 and TRBJ2-5, reads EPEVTQTPSHQVTQMGQEVILRCVPISNHLYFYWYRQILGQKVEFLVSFYNNEISEKSEIFDDQFSVERPDGSNFTLKIRSTKLEDSAMYFCASSGLAGGRETQYFGPGTRLLVL.

This clonotype was seen ten or more times. The chain uses TRBV20-1 and TRBJ2-3, with a possible D match to TRBD2 (5 bases). V lost 6 bases and J lost 7, with 11 bases in between. The CDR3 is 11 residues long. Per germline, CDR1 DFQATT and CDR2 SNEGSKA (reference sequence). CDR3 loop: CSATNINTQYF. For the CDR3, the DNA is TGCAGTGCGACTAACATAAATACGCAGTATTTT.

The J gene is TRBJ2-7, the V gene TRBV29-1; D might be TRBD1 or TRBD2, each matching 6 bases. CDR1 is SQVTM and CDR2 is ANQGSEA in the germline V gene. The ends were cut back, 7 bases at V and 9 bases at J, with 19 bases in the middle. The CDR3 totals 12 residues. CDR3: CSAEGGRAGQYF. As DNA, the CDR3 is TGCAGCGCCGAGGGGGGCCGGGCGGGGCAGTACTTC.

This clonotype has more than one count but fewer than ten. V usage is TRBV6-5 and J usage is TRBJ2-7, with 9 bases identical to TRBD2. Germline V CDR1 and CDR2: MNHEY, SVGAGI. The CDR3 runs to 15 residues. The junction had 7 bases not matched to a gene; V was cut back by 2 bases and J by 5 bases. CDR3 sequence: CASSYPGSGSHEQYF. The CDR3 DNA sequence: TGTGCCAGCAGTTACCCGGGTAGCGGGAGCCACGAGCAGTACTTC.